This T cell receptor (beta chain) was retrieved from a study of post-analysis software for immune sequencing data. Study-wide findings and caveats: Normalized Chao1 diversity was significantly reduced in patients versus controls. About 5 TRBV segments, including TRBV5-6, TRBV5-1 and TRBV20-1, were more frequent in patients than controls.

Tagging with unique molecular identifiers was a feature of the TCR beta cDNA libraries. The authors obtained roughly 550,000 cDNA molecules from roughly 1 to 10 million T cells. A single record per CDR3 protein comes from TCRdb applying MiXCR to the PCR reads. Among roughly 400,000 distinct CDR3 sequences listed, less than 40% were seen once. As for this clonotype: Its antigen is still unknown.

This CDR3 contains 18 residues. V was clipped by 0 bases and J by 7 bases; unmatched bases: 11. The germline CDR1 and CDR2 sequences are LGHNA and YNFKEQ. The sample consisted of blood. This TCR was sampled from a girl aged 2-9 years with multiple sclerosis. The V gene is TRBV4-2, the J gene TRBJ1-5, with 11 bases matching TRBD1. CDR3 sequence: CASSQDLIGTGGSQPQHF. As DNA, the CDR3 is TGTGCCAGCAGCCAAGATTTAATTGGGACAGGGGGATCCCAGCCCCAGCATTTT.